The 17 T cell receptor beta chains below were found in one sample sequenced in a study of neurological immune-mediated disorders. TCRdb re-called the 5' RACE reads through MiXCR, storing one row per CDR3 protein. In the table there are approximately 40,000 distinct CDR3 sequences, around a fifth of which are singletons. This sample's time point: technical triplicate 3. Sample: PBMCs. The receptors originated from a man between 60 and 70 years old with HTLV-1-associated myelopathy (HAM/TSP).

This clonotype was picked up many times. The chain employs TRBV5-1 and TRBJ1-4; 7 positions agree with TRBD1. The length of the CDR3 is 14 residues. The germline V gene encodes CDR1 SGHRS and CDR2 YFSETQ. V gave up 4 bases and J gave up 3 bases; unmatched junction bases: 3. CDR3 in amino acids: CASSRGQPNEKLFF. The CDR3, as DNA: TGCGCCAGCAGCCGGGGACAGCCTAATGAAAAACTGTTTTTT. Variable domain in full (rest from reference TRBV5-1 and TRBJ1-4): KAGVTQTPRYLIKTRGQQVTLSCSPISGHRSVSWYQQTPGQGLQFLFEYFSETQRNKGNFPGRFSGRQFSNSRSEMNVSTLELGDSALYLCASSRGQPNEKLFFGSGTQLSVL.

This clonotype came up many times. V gene TRBV4-2 combines with J gene TRBJ2-2; weak D call: TRBD2 (6 bases). CDR3 length: 17 residues. V dropped 1 base and J dropped 0 bases, with 12 bases sitting between them. Looked up from germline, CDR1 is LGHNA and CDR2 is YNFKEQ. The CDR3 loop reads CASSQVSGRTNTGELFF. Here the CDR3 DNA reads TGTGCCAGCAGCCAAGTATCCGGGAGAACGAACACCGGGGAGCTGTTTTTT.

This clonotype occurred many times. This chain uses TRBV5-1 with TRBJ2-3; D ambiguous. Looked up from germline, CDR1 is SGHRS and CDR2 is YFSETQ. The CDR3 covers 14 residues. The germline V and J ends were trimmed by 3 bases and 5 bases, with 13 bases remaining between them. CDR3: CASSWSGSGDTQYF. In DNA form, the CDR3 reads TGCGCCAGCAGCTGGAGTGGATCGGGAGATACGCAGTATTTT.

The rearrangement joins TRBV5-1 to TRBJ1-1; weak D call: TRBD1 (5 bases). CDR1 and CDR2 from the germline V gene are SGHRS and YFSETQ. This CDR3 is built from 15 residues. V lost 1 base to trimming and J lost 3 bases, with 13 bases between them. CDR3 in DNA: TGCGCCAGCAGCTTGAATCAGGGTACCTACACTGAAGCTTTCTTT. This codes for CASSLNQGTYTEAFF.

This chain connects TRBV20-1 to TRBJ2-1; 10 bases map to TRBD2. From germline, CDR1 is DFQATT and CDR2 SNEGSKA (reference sequence). The CDR3 is 17 amino acids. V gave up 2 bases and J gave up 4 bases; unmatched junction bases: 11. The CDR3 DNA is TGCAGTGCTAGATTCATGACTAGCGGGTCTTCATACAATGAGCAGTTCTTC. The encoded protein is CSARFMTSGSSYNEQFF.

This clonotype was picked up many times. The chain has TRBV20-1 and TRBJ2-7; a weak D match, TRBD1 (6 bases). Per the germline V gene, CDR1 is DFQATT and CDR2 is SNEGSKA (reference sequence). The CDR3 loop spans 13 amino acids. V lost 5 bases and J lost 3, with 14 bases in between. The CDR3 here is CSADGQSDYEQYF. The CDR3 DNA sequence: TGCAGTGCTGACGGACAGTCCGACTACGAGCAGTACTTC.

This clonotype has a count of ten or more. This sequence joins TRBV5-1 and TRBJ2-5, with D hard to call. V lost 7 bases and J lost 1, with 11 bases in between. This CDR3 has 13 amino acids. Germline V gene lookup returns CDR1 SGHRS and CDR2 YFSETQ. In DNA form, the CDR3 reads TGCGCCAGCTCTAAAACGGCCCAAGAGACCCAGTACTTC. Its protein product is CASSKTAQETQYF.

The rearrangement joins TRBV5-1 to TRBJ2-7, with 7 bases aligning to TRBD1. The CDR3 runs to 15 residues. V shed 1 base and J 0 bases; nucleotides not matched to a gene: 4. Germline V lookup: CDR1 SGHRS, CDR2 YFSETQ. The CDR3 here is CASSLRQGHSYEQYF. The CDR3 DNA reads as TGCGCCAGCAGCTTGCGACAGGGACACTCCTACGAGCAGTACTTC.

The chain is built from TRBV7-9 and TRBJ2-1, with D tentatively TRBD1 (5 bases). V shed 6 bases and J shed 7 bases, with 13 bases lying between them. Germline-derived CDR1 and CDR2 are SEHNR and FQNEAQ (reference sequence). The CDR3 is 13 residues long. The DNA for the CDR3 is TGTGCCAGCAGGCAGGGCACTACAAATGAGCAGTTCTTC. This codes for CASRQGTTNEQFF.

This clonotype has at least ten counts. This chain joins TRBV5-4 and TRBJ2-5; maybe TRBD1 (6 bases). Germline CDR1 and CDR2: SGHNT and YYREEE (reference sequence). Between the trimmed V and J ends, which lost 4 bases and 4 bases, there was a span of 11 bases. The CDR3 loop spans 13 amino acids. The CDR3 DNA reads TGTGCCAGCAGCGGCGCAGGGGCAGAGACCCAGTACTTC. It encodes CASSGAGAETQYF.

This clonotype was found many times. This rearrangement joins TRBV6-6 to TRBJ2-1; 10 bases agree with TRBD1. The trim removed 4 bases at V and 9 bases at J, leaving 18 bases unmatched. The CDR3 spans 18 residues. Germline CDR1 MNHNY, CDR2 SVGAGI (reference sequence). DNA for the CDR3: TGTGCCAGCAGTTCCACTCGTCGGGACAGGGGTCCGAGTTTTGAGCAGTTCTTC. This translates into CASSSTRRDRGPSFEQFF.

This clonotype was seen ten or more times. The rearrangement joins TRBV5-1 to TRBJ2-4; TRBD2 aligns across 8 bases. The CDR3 spans 19 residues. Germline values: CDR1 SGHRS, CDR2 YFSETQ. V was clipped by 0 bases and J by 0 bases; unmatched bases: 11. The CDR3 region has the DNA TGCGCCAGCAGCTTGGTGGTCGGGAGGGACGCGATAGCCAAAAACATTCAGTACTTC. It yields the protein CASSLVVGRDAIAKNIQYF.

This clonotype was seen ten or more times. The J gene is TRBJ1-3, the V gene TRBV28, with D unclear. The CDR3 runs 15 residues. V was clipped by 5 bases and J by 3 bases, with 14 bases between them. Germline V gene sequence: CDR1 MDHEN, CDR2 SYDVKM. The CDR3 bases are TGTGCCAGCAGTGGGAGGAGATCTGGTGGAAACACCATATATTTT. It encodes CASSGRRSGGNTIYF.

This clonotype was recorded many times. The rearrangement uses TRBV27 and TRBJ2-7, with D hard to call. The CDR3 covers 14 residues. Trimming stripped 3 bases from V and 3 bases from J, with 12 bases between. Germline CDR1 MNHEY, CDR2 SMNVEV (reference sequence). The chain's CDR3 is CASSFSLQDYEQYF. DNA for the CDR3: TGTGCCAGCAGTTTTTCTCTGCAGGACTACGAGCAGTACTTC.

This clonotype was seen many times. The chain employs TRBV20-1 and TRBJ1-1; possible D gene TRBD1, 6 bases. Germline V gene data show CDR1 as DFQATT and CDR2 as SNEGSKA (reference sequence). The germline V and J ends were trimmed by 2 bases and 3 bases, with 19 bases remaining between them. The length of the CDR3 is 16 residues. Here the CDR3 DNA reads TGCAGTGCTAGACGTGTCCTACAGGGTGCTTACACTGAAGCTTTCTTT. The encoded protein is CSARRVLQGAYTEAFF.

The rearrangement links TRBV7-2 to TRBJ2-1, with 7 nucleotides matching TRBD2. V was clipped by 5 bases and J by 10 bases; unmatched bases: 17. The CDR3 sequence is 16 residues long. Germline loops: CDR1 SGHTA, CDR2 FQGNSA. CDR3 sequence: CASSNPPGGRLFEQFF. DNA of the CDR3: TGTGCCAGCAGCAACCCTCCCGGCGGGAGATTATTCGAGCAGTTCTTC.

V usage is TRBV7-2 and J usage is TRBJ2-3; TRBD2 is a possible D gene (5 bases). Germline CDR1 is SGHTA and CDR2 is FQGNSA. This CDR3 spans 15 amino acids. V was shortened by 4 bases and J by 6 bases, with 17 bases between the two germline ends. The CDR3 spells CASSSGPPPGDTQYF. CDR3 sequence (DNA): TGTGCCAGCAGCTCCGGGCCTCCCCCGGGGGATACGCAGTATTTT.